Below, 8 T cell receptor beta chains from the same sample are listed, as sequenced in a study of read filtering for tumor transcriptome and immune sequencing. From 300 to 400 ng of RNA, a library with molecular barcoded alpha/delta and beta/gamma adaptors was made. TCRdb independently ran MiXCR on the reads; one entry per CDR3 protein. The table has tens of thousands of distinct CDR3 sequences, approximately 13% seen once. The sequencing input was a population of CD138-negative cells sorted from bone marrow. These receptors all come from a donor aged 40 or over with multiple myeloma.

This clonotype has a count of ten or more. This rearrangement joins TRBV27 to TRBJ1-1; D gene uncertain. Germline assignment: CDR1 MNHEY and CDR2 SMNVEV (reference sequence). This CDR3 is 12 amino acids long. V shed 9 bases and J shed 2 bases, with 10 bases lying between them. The DNA for the CDR3 is TGTGCCAGTATAAGCGATAACACTGAAGCTTTCTTT. It codes for CASISDNTEAFF.

This clonotype has a count of ten or more. This chain uses TRBV2 with TRBJ1-1, with 7 nucleotides matching TRBD1. V trimming: 6 bases; J trimming: 4 bases; junction bases outside the gene matches: 8. The length of the CDR3 is 14 residues. The V gene's germline CDR1 is SNHLY and CDR2 FYNNEI. In DNA, the CDR3 is TGTGCCAGCAGCCAAACGCAGGGGGGCACTGAAGCTTTCTTT. Protein product: CASSQTQGGTEAFF.

The sample holds many counts of this clonotype. A much larger clone is a single base away; this may be a read error. The chain carries TRBV6-6 and TRBJ2-1; 7 bases line up with TRBD2. V shed 5 bases, J shed 3 bases, and the junction held 10 bases outside the gene matches. Germline assignment: CDR1 MNHNY and CDR2 SVGAGI (reference sequence). This CDR3 comprises 16 residues. CDR3 nucleotide sequence: TGTGCCAGCAGTCTACTCGAGCTAGCGGTCTACAATGAGCAGTTCTTC. Its protein is CASSLLELAVYNEQFF.

This clonotype has just a few counts. This could be a read error, since a much larger clone is one nucleotide away. The CDR3: CASSVKQVTQPLHF. In DNA form, the CDR3 reads TGTGCCAGCAGCGTGAAACAGGTGACGCAGCCCCTGCATTTT. This chain links TRBV6-2 or TRBV6-3 with TRBJ1-5, with TRBD1 as a possible D gene (5 bases). The CDR3 contains 14 residues. Germline assignment: CDR1 MNHEY and CDR2 SVGEGT.

Ten or more counts support this clonotype. The chain couples TRBV13 to TRBJ2-7, with 8 nucleotides matching TRBD2. The length of the CDR3 is 17 residues. Germline V gene data show CDR1 as PRHDT and CDR2 as FYEKMQ (reference sequence). V lost 6 bases to trimming and J lost 0 bases; unmatched junction nucleotides: 13. In DNA form, the CDR3 reads TGTGCCAGCAGTGGGGGGTTTTTGAGCGGGAGCTCCTACGAGCAGTACTTC. This sequence encodes CASSGGFLSGSSYEQYF.

This clonotype has at least ten counts. The chain is built from TRBV20-1 and TRBJ2-3; D possibly corresponds to TRBD2 (6 bases). The V end was cut by 6 bases, the J end by 3 bases, with 10 bases between. CDR1 is DFQATT, CDR2 SNEGSKA, per germline (reference sequence). The CDR3 sequence is 12 residues long. The chain's CDR3 is CSATEGTDTQYF. In nucleotides, the CDR3 is TGCAGTGCAACGGAGGGGACAGATACGCAGTATTTT.

This clonotype was seen repeatedly, ten times or more. The V gene is TRBV10-3, the J gene TRBJ2-2; no clear D gene. V was trimmed by 0 bases and J by 4 bases, leaving 3 bases between them. The CDR3 covers 13 residues. Germline V lookup: CDR1 ENHRY, CDR2 SYGVKD. CDR3 in amino acids: CAISESVTGELFF. CDR3 DNA sequence: TGTGCCATCAGTGAGTCAGTCACCGGGGAGCTGTTTTTT.

The table lists this clonotype with many counts. The chain joins TRBV14 to TRBJ1-1, with D maybe TRBD1 (5 bases). This CDR3 has 12 residues. In germline, CDR1 is SGHDN, CDR2 FVKESK. Trimming cost V 4 bases and J 7 bases, with 10 bases left between them. The CDR3, as DNA: TGTGCCAGCAGCCGAGGGACGGGTGAAGCTTTCTTT. This codes for CASSRGTGEAFF.